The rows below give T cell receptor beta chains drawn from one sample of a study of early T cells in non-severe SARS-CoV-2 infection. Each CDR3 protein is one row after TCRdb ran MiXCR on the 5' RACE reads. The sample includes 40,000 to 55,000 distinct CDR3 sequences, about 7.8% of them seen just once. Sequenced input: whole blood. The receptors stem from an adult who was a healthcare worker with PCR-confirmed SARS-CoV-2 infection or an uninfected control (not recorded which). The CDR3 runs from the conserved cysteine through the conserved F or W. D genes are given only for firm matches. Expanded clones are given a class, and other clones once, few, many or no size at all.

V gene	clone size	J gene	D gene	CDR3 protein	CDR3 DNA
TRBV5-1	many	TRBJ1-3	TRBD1	CASSLNPGQQLSGNTIYF	TGCGCCAGCAGCTTGAACCCGGGACAGCAACTCTCTGGAAACACCATATATTTT
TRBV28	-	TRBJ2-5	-	CASSLTALQETQYF	TGTGCCAGCAGTTTGACAGCCCTCCAAGAGACCCAGTACTTC
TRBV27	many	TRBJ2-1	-	CASSPSYNEQFF	TGTGCCAGCAGTCCCTCCTACAATGAGCAGTTCTTC
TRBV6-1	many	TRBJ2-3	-	CASGVDKDTQYF	TGTGCCAGCGGAGTCGATAAGGATACGCAGTATTTT
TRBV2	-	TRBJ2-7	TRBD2	CASSETSGGYYEQYF	TGTGCCAGCAGTGAGACTAGCGGGGGGTACTACGAGCAGTACTTC
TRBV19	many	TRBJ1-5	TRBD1	CGTRGTGVQPQHF	TGTGGGACGAGAGGGACAGGGGTACAGCCCCAGCATTTT
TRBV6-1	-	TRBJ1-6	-	CASSAYRTVYNSPLHF	TGTGCCAGCAGTGCTTATAGGACAGTCTATAATTCACCCCTCCACTTT
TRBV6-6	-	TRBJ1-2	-	CASSDGAGLYGYTF	TGTGCCAGCAGTGACGGAGCGGGACTCTATGGCTACACCTTC
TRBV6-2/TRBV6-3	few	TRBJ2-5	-	CASSYASKGETQYF	TGTGCCAGCAGTTACGCGTCAAAGGGGGAGACCCAGTACTTC
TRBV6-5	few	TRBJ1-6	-	CASSPTGVGPLHF	TGTGCCAGCAGTCCGACCGGGGTAGGTCCCCTCCACTTT
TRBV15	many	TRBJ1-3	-	CATSRDGGRSGNTIYF	TGTGCCACCAGCAGAGATGGTGGCCGCTCTGGAAACACCATATATTTT
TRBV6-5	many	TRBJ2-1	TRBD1	CASSYGTGYEQFF	TGTGCCAGCAGTTACGGGACAGGGTACGAGCAGTTCTTC
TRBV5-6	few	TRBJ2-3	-	CASSSAMSSDTQYF	TGTGCCAGCAGCTCGGCGATGTCTTCAGATACGCAGTATTTT
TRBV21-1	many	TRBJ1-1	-	CASSRAGGDKVTTEAFF	TGTGCCAGCAGCCGCGCAGGAGGCGATAAGGTAACCACTGAAGCTTTCTTT
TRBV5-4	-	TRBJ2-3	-	CASSPRSIAASTDTQYF	TGTGCCAGCAGCCCCAGGTCGATAGCCGCTAGCACAGATACGCAGTATTTT
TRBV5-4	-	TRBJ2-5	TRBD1	CASSWNRGQQETQYF	TGTGCCAGCAGCTGGAACCGGGGACAGCAAGAGACCCAGTACTTC
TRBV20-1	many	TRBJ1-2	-	CSARVTGVYGYTF	TGCAGTGCTAGGGTTACAGGAGTCTATGGCTACACCTTC
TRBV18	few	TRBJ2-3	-	CASSPRGLKMSQADTRYF	TGTGCCAGCTCACCACGAGGACTAAAAATGTCCCAGGCAGATACGCGGTATTTT
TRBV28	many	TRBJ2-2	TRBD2	CASSSSSTSGVANTGELFF	TGTGCCAGCAGCTCAAGCTCGACTAGCGGGGTTGCGAACACCGGGGAGCTGTTTTTT
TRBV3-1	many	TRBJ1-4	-	CASRRQTNEKLFF	TGTGCCAGCAGGAGACAGACTAATGAAAAACTGTTTTTT
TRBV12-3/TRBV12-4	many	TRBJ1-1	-	CASSSSLYIGPTRTEAFF	TGTGCCAGCAGTTCTTCCCTCTACATAGGCCCTACGCGGACTGAAGCTTTCTTT
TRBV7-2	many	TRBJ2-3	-	CASSLGLTDTQYF	TGTGCCAGCAGCTTAGGCCTCACAGATACGCAGTATTTT
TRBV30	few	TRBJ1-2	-	CAWSVQAGYYGYTF	TGTGCCTGGAGTGTCCAGGCCGGATACTATGGCTACACCTTC
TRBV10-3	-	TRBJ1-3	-	CAIGQGANTIYF	TGTGCCATCGGGCAGGGAGCAAACACCATATATTTT
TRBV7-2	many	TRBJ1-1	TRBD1	CASSLYGTENTEAFF	TGTGCCAGCAGCTTGTATGGGACAGAGAACACTGAAGCTTTCTTT
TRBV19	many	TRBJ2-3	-	CASSIIYGSTDTQYF	TGTGCCAGTAGTATAATCTACGGGAGCACAGATACGCAGTATTTT
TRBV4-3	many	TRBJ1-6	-	CASSQARGGSPLHF	TGCGCCAGCAGCCAAGCCAGGGGAGGATCACCCCTCCACTTT
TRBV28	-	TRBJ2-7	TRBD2	CASSFASGGYSSYEQYF	TGTGCCAGCAGTTTCGCTAGCGGGGGTTACAGCTCCTACGAGCAGTACTTC
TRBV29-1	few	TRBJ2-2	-	CSVGHNTGELFF	TGCAGCGTTGGACATAACACCGGGGAGCTGTTTTTT
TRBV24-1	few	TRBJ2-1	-	CATSPQGGGAYSNEQFF	TGTGCCACCAGTCCCCAGGGTGGGGGGGCCTATAGCAATGAGCAGTTCTTC
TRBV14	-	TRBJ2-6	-	CASSQHLNSGANVLTF	TGTGCCAGCAGCCAACATCTGAACTCTGGGGCCAACGTCCTGACTTTC
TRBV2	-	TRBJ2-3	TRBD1	CASSGRTGVRTDTQYF	TGTGCCAGCAGTGGGAGGACAGGGGTTCGCACAGATACGCAGTATTTT